Shown below are 12 T cell receptor beta chains from a single sample sequenced in a study of cytomegalovirus exposure and HLA in healthy donors (dated by TCRdb to 2016 to 2017). The library was prepared using the immunoSEQ multiplex PCR assay. The multiplex PCR relied on a mix of 60 forward primers for TCR Vbeta segments and 13 reverse primers for TCR Jbeta segments. TCRdb stores this immuneACCESS table with in-frame sequences only. Part of the clones is absent; in the studies checked, under half of the shortfall reflects unresolved V genes, and no reason is known for the rest. The table kept for this sample lists about 88,000 clones. The ten largest clones add up to just over 5.5% of the sample. The source material was PBMCs. These receptors were taken from a girl aged 5 to 17 in good health and CMV-seropositive.

Remarks on this clone: Other DNA sequences within the sample encode an identical CDR3. V usage is TRBV4-3 and J usage is TRBJ1-1; D not certain. The V and J ends lost 0 bases and 5 bases respectively, with 13 bases between them. The CDR3 covers 15 residues. The germline V gene has CDR1 LGHNA and CDR2 YSLEER. CDR3 nucleotide sequence: TGCGCCAGCAGCCAAGATCGGGGAGGAGGGACTGAAGCTTTCTTT. Amino acids: CASSQDRGGGTEAFF.

The chain recombines TRBV9 with TRBJ1-5; 7 nucleotides match TRBD1. The CDR3 is made up of 14 amino acids. Germline V gene sequence: CDR1 SGDLS, CDR2 YYNGEE. After removal of 3 bases from V and 2 bases from J, the junction contained 2 bases not matched to a gene. DNA of the CDR3: TGTGCCAGCAGCGATGACAGGGGCAATCAGCCCCAGCATTTT. As protein: CASSDDRGNQPQHF. The variable domain in full, with the rest retrieved from reference TRBV9 and TRBJ1-5, is DSGVTQTPKHLITATGQRVTLRCSPRSGDLSVYWYQQSLDQGLQFLIQYYNGEERAKGNILERFSAQQFPDLHSELNLSSLELGDSALYFCASSDDRGNQPQHFGDGTRLSIL.

CDR3 nucleotide sequence: TGTGCCAGCAGTTTAATCTCTGCAACTAATGAAAAACTGTTTTTT. Amino acid sequence: CASSLISATNEKLFF. The J gene is TRBJ1-4, the V gene TRBV27; D gene ambiguous. The ends were cut back, 2 bases at V and 0 bases at J, with 7 bases in the middle. Germline CDR1 MNHEY, CDR2 SMNVEV (reference sequence). This CDR3 region has 15 residues.

The rearrangement joins TRBV2 to TRBJ1-5; TRBD1 matches at 9 bases. The CDR3 runs to 17 residues. Losses at the gene ends were 6 bases for V and 0 bases for J; bases not matched to a gene: 9. Germline loops: CDR1 SNHLY, CDR2 FYNNEI. CDR3: CASSKGTGLSSNQPQHF. The CDR3 nucleotides read TGTGCCAGCAGCAAAGGGACAGGGCTATCTAGCAATCAGCCCCAGCATTTT. The variable domain in full, completed from reference TRBV2 and TRBJ1-5, reads EPEVTQTPSHQVTQMGQEVILRCVPISNHLYFYWYRQILGQKVEFLVSFYNNEISEKSEIFDDQFSVERPDGSNFTLKIRSTKLEDSAMYFCASSKGTGLSSNQPQHFGDGTRLSIL.

The chain joins TRBV14 to TRBJ1-2; D unclear. Germline CDR1 reads SGHDN; CDR2 reads FVKESK. V gave up 4 bases and J gave up 0 bases, with 12 bases separating them. There are 15 residues in the CDR3. CDR3 amino acids: CASSPRGTPNYGYTF. CDR3 in DNA: TGTGCCAGCAGCCCTCGGGGAACTCCTAACTATGGCTACACCTTC.

The V gene is TRBV4-2, the J gene TRBJ1-2, with D unclear. The CDR3 is 11 residues long. Trimming took 1 base from V and 6 from J, leaving 3 bases between them. The germline CDR1 and CDR2 sequences are LGHNA and YNFKEQ. CDR3 sequence reads: CASSQANGYTF. The DNA of the CDR3 is TGTGCCAGCAGCCAAGCAAATGGCTACACCTTC.

The V and J genes are TRBV19 and TRBJ1-5; 9 bases agree with TRBD1. The CDR3 totals 20 residues. Germline V gives CDR1 LNHDA, CDR2 SQIVND (reference sequence). V lost 1 base to trimming and J lost 1 base; unmatched junction nucleotides: 14. The chain's CDR3 is CASSIGRIGQGWWSNQPQHF. CDR3 nucleotides: TGTGCCAGTAGTATAGGGAGAATAGGACAGGGGTGGTGGAGCAATCAGCCCCAGCATTTT.

The chain carries TRBV7-2 and TRBJ2-7; D unclear. The CDR3 extends over 13 amino acids. Germline CDR1 is SGHTA and CDR2 is FQGNSA. V dropped 0 bases and J dropped 4 bases, with 7 bases sitting between them. The CDR3 coding sequence is TGTGCCAGCAGCTTAGCGGTGGCTTACGAGCAGTACTTC. Residues: CASSLAVAYEQYF.

The V gene is TRBV7-9, the J gene TRBJ2-7; D perhaps matches TRBD1 (6 bases). CDR1 and CDR2 (germline): SEHNR, FQNEAQ (reference sequence). Trimming removed 4 bases at V and 4 bases at J, with 11 bases between. The CDR3 consists of 13 residues. The CDR3 protein is CASSWTQGYEQYF. CDR3 DNA: TGTGCCAGCAGCTGGACACAGGGTTACGAGCAGTACTTC.

Of note for this clone: This sample also contains other DNA sequences that code for the same CDR3. The CDR3 region has the DNA TGTGCCAGTAGTATAGATCCAGGGGATGGCTACACCTTC. Amino acids: CASSIDPGDGYTF. V usage is TRBV19 and J usage is TRBJ1-2; D is possibly TRBD1 (6 bases). Germline V gene data show CDR1 as LNHDA and CDR2 as SQIVND (reference sequence). The CDR3 spans 13 residues. Trimming left V 0 bases short and J 6 bases short, with 8 bases between.

The gene calls are TRBV6-1 and TRBJ2-7; 7 bases fit TRBD1. This CDR3 has 14 residues. In germline, CDR1 is MNHNS, CDR2 SASEGT. V shed 3 bases, J shed 2 bases, and the junction held 4 bases outside the gene matches. CDR3 coding DNA: TGTGCCAGCAGTGAGGGGACAGATGCCTACGAGCAGTACGTC. This translates into CASSEGTDAYEQYV.

The chain couples TRBV4-1 to TRBJ1-6; 7 nucleotides match TRBD1. V lost 4 bases to trimming and J lost 7 bases; unmatched junction nucleotides: 4. The CDR3 is 14 amino acids. The germline V gene encodes CDR1 MGHRA and CDR2 YSYEKL. The CDR3: CASSRTGANSPLHF. CDR3 bases: TGCGCCAGCAGCCGAACAGGGGCCAATTCACCCCTCCACTTT.